One and the same sample provided the 20 T cell receptor beta chains below, sequenced in a study of blood T cell repertoires in COVID-19. This table comes from immunoSEQ multiplex PCR, and its TCRdb copy is limited to in-frame clones, with some not included. The table records 250,000 to 300,000 clones, approximately 87% of them present only once. Sequencing input: peripheral blood. The receptors here all came from a woman aged 25 to 39 with COVID-19, enrolled during active disease.

This chain links TRBV19 with TRBJ1-4; weak D call: TRBD1 (6 bases). V lost 2 bases, J lost 8 bases, and 12 bases lay in between. Germline CDR1 LNHDA, CDR2 SQIVND (reference sequence). The CDR3 has 14 residues. The CDR3 region is CASSIIAGVEKLFF. The CDR3 bases are TGTGCCAGTAGTATAATCGCAGGGGTGGAAAAACTGTTTTTT.

V and J are TRBV2 and TRBJ2-5; D remains unclear. Trimming took off 4 bases at V and 1 base at J, with 4 bases between the two ends. Germline assignment: CDR1 SNHLY and CDR2 FYNNEI. The CDR3 contains 12 residues. The CDR3 DNA sequence: TGTGCCAGCAGTGCCAGCCAAGAGACCCAGTACTTC. As protein: CASSASQETQYF.

The chain combines TRBV11-3 with TRBJ2-5; TRBD2 agrees at 8 bases. The CDR3 contains 14 residues. The V and J ends lost 1 base and 5 bases, in that order; junction bases with no gene match: 3. Germline V CDR1 and CDR2: SGHNT, YENEEA. The CDR3 DNA reads TGTGCCAGCAGCTTAGGTTCTAGCGGGGAGACCCAGTACTTC. Translated: CASSLGSSGETQYF. Complete variable domain (other parts from reference TRBV11-3 and TRBJ2-5): EAGVVQSPRYKIIEKKQPVAFWCNPISGHNTLYWYLQNLGQGPELLIRYENEEAVDDSQLPKDRFSAERLKGVDSTLKIQPAELGDSAVYLCASSLGSSGETQYFGPGTRLLVL.

The V call is TRBV2, the J call TRBJ2-3; 7 bases line up with TRBD1. The germline CDR1 and CDR2 sequences are SNHLY and FYNNEI. The CDR3 consists of 17 residues. Germline trimming cut 6 bases from V and 7 bases from J; bases unmatched to any gene: 19. The DNA for the CDR3 is TGTGCCAGCAGAGGGAACCTGGGACAGTCCCCGAAGCATACGCAGTATTTT. It encodes CASRGNLGQSPKHTQYF.

In this sample, this clone turned up once. The V call is TRBV5-8, the J call TRBJ2-3; 12 nucleotides line up with TRBD2. The CDR3 spans 15 residues. The junction had 7 bases not matched to a gene; V was cut back by 3 bases and J by 8 bases. CDR1 and CDR2 (germline): SGHTS, YDEGEE. The CDR3 loop reads CASSSVPGLAGTQYF. In DNA, the CDR3 is TGTGCCAGCAGCTCCGTCCCGGGACTAGCGGGTACGCAGTATTTT.

This rearrangement joins TRBV20-1 to TRBJ2-3; TRBD2 aligns across 8 bases. Germline CDR1 reads DFQATT; CDR2 reads SNEGSKA (reference sequence). This CDR3 is 17 amino acids long. V trimming: 3 bases; J trimming: 0 bases; junction bases outside the gene matches: 11. The CDR3 DNA sequence: TGCAGTGCTAGTACCTTCGGGGGGGGGCCTAGCACAGATACGCAGTATTTT. Protein: CSASTFGGGPSTDTQYF.

The chain combines TRBV6-1 with TRBJ2-1; D not resolved. The CDR3 has 13 amino acids. V lost 0 bases and J lost 9, with 9 bases in between. CDR1 and CDR2 (germline): MNHNS, SASEGT. In DNA, the CDR3 is TGTGCCAGCAGTGAAGCGCTGAGGATTGAGCAGTTCTTC. This gives the protein CASSEALRIEQFF.

This chain joins TRBV2 and TRBJ2-3; D is ambiguous. V was shortened by 6 bases and J by 2 bases, with 15 bases between the two germline ends. This CDR3 contains 15 residues. Germline CDR1 SNHLY, CDR2 FYNNEI. The CDR3 reads CASREIEPDTDTQYF. The DNA of the CDR3 is TGTGCCAGCAGGGAGATAGAGCCAGACACAGATACGCAGTATTTT.

The chain is built from TRBV10-3 and TRBJ2-4; D is possibly TRBD1 (5 bases). Deletions cut 2 bases from V and 6 bases from J, with 11 bases between. The CDR3 has 14 residues. Per the germline V gene, CDR1 is ENHRY and CDR2 is SYGVKD. The CDR3 loop is CAISEKSQGNIQYF. The CDR3 DNA reads TGTGCCATCAGTGAGAAATCCCAGGGAAACATTCAGTACTTC.

The genes are TRBV5-8 and TRBJ2-5, with D maybe TRBD2 (5 bases). V was clipped by 6 bases and J by 1 base, with 7 bases between them. The CDR3 covers 12 residues. CDR1 SGHTS and CDR2 YDEGEE come from the germline V gene. CDR3 DNA: TGTGCCAGCAAGCGGATCCAAGAGACCCAGTACTTC. Translating it yields CASKRIQETQYF.

This chain uses TRBV2 with TRBJ2-1; the match to TRBD1 covers 7 bases. The CDR3 runs to 16 residues. V trimming: 4 bases; J trimming: 3 bases; junction bases outside the gene matches: 9. Germline V gene lookup returns CDR1 SNHLY and CDR2 FYNNEI. The CDR3 DNA sequence: TGTGCCAGCAGTGGGGTAAGGGACAGCCACTACAATGAGCAGTTCTTC. Translating it yields CASSGVRDSHYNEQFF.

The chain links TRBV2 to TRBJ1-3; D unclear. Per the germline V gene, CDR1 is SNHLY and CDR2 is FYNNEI. This CDR3 has 14 residues. Trimming removed 5 bases from V and 4 bases from J, with 12 bases in between. CDR3: CASSITPQGNTIYF. CDR3 nucleotide sequence: TGTGCCAGCAGTATTACACCACAGGGAAACACCATATATTTT.

The V and J genes are TRBV7-7 and TRBJ2-3, with 11 bases that match TRBD2. Per the germline V gene, CDR1 is SSHAT and CDR2 is FNYEAQ (reference sequence). The CDR3 is made up of 15 amino acids. The V segment lost 5 bases and the J segment 2 bases; nucleotides outside the gene matches: 3. The CDR3 coding sequence is TGTGCCAGCAGCCCTAGCGGGGGGACCACAGATACGCAGTATTTT. This gives the protein CASSPSGGTTDTQYF. Looking up the rest from reference TRBV7-7 and TRBJ2-3 gives the full variable domain: GAGVSQSPRYKVTKRGQDVTLRCDPISSHATLYWYQQALGQGPEFLTYFNYEAQPDKSGLPSDRFSAERPEGSISTLTIQRTEQRDSAMYRCASSPSGGTTDTQYFGPGTRLTVL.

This rearrangement joins TRBV29-1 to TRBJ2-6, with D maybe TRBD1 (5 bases). The germline V gene has CDR1 SQVTM and CDR2 ANQGSEA. V gave up 0 bases and J gave up 4 bases, with 13 bases separating them. The CDR3 extends over 16 amino acids. CDR3 in amino acids: CSVEDPFYRGANVLTF. The CDR3 bases are TGCAGCGTTGAAGACCCTTTCTACAGGGGGGCCAACGTCCTGACTTTC.

In this sample, this clone turned up once. The rearrangement links TRBV13 to TRBJ1-2, with D perhaps TRBD1 (5 bases). Germline assignment: CDR1 PRHDT and CDR2 FYEKMQ (reference sequence). V lost 4 bases and J lost 7, with 25 bases in between. The CDR3 sequence is 17 residues long. This CDR3 reads CASSSPWGRDNPIGYTF. The CDR3 DNA is TGTGCCAGCAGCTCCCCCTGGGGGAGGGATAACCCAATTGGCTACACCTTC.

This clone was recorded once. V gene TRBV7-2 combines with J gene TRBJ2-7, with 7 bases aligning to TRBD1. There are 15 residues in the CDR3. In germline, CDR1 is SGHTA, CDR2 FQGNSA. V lost 2 bases to trimming and J lost 3 bases; unmatched junction nucleotides: 7. CDR3 DNA sequence: TGTGCCAGCAGCTTAAACAGGGGTGAGGGCTACGAGCAGTACTTC. This gives the protein CASSLNRGEGYEQYF.

The V gene is TRBV11-2, the J gene TRBJ1-2; no clear D. The CDR3 is 12 amino acids. The germline V gene encodes CDR1 SGHAT and CDR2 FQNNGV. Trimming left V 2 bases short and J 7 bases short, with 8 bases between. In DNA form, the CDR3 reads TGTGCCAGCAGCTTAACAGTAGGTGGCTACACCTTC. Encoded protein: CASSLTVGGYTF.

V gene TRBV7-9 combines with J gene TRBJ2-2; D ambiguous. CDR3 length: 12 amino acids. V lost 6 bases, J lost 5 bases, and 7 bases lay in between. Germline V CDR1 and CDR2: SEHNR, FQNEAQ (reference sequence). CDR3 sequence reads: CASSSVTGELFF. The CDR3 DNA follows: TGTGCCAGCAGTTCGGTAACCGGGGAGCTGTTTTTT.

Remarks on this clone: The germline gene is not matched at one end of the junction; a read error may be the cause. The rearrangement uses TRBV7-2 and TRBJ2-7; possibly TRBD1 for D (6 bases). The CDR3 length is 13 residues. Germline assignment: CDR1 SGHTA and CDR2 FQGNSA. CDR3 amino acids: CASSLRIGTPSLF. CDR3 DNA sequence: TGTGCCAGCAGCTTACGAATAGGGACACCTTCCCTCTTC.

J is TRBJ2-1 and V is TRBV2; D may be TRBD1 (5 bases). The V end lost 6 bases, the J end lost 4 bases, and 10 bases lay between the germline ends. The CDR3 totals 13 residues. From germline, CDR1 is SNHLY and CDR2 FYNNEI. CDR3 sequence (DNA): TGTGCCAGCAGCGCCCAGGGATACAATGAGCAGTTCTTC. It encodes CASSAQGYNEQFF.